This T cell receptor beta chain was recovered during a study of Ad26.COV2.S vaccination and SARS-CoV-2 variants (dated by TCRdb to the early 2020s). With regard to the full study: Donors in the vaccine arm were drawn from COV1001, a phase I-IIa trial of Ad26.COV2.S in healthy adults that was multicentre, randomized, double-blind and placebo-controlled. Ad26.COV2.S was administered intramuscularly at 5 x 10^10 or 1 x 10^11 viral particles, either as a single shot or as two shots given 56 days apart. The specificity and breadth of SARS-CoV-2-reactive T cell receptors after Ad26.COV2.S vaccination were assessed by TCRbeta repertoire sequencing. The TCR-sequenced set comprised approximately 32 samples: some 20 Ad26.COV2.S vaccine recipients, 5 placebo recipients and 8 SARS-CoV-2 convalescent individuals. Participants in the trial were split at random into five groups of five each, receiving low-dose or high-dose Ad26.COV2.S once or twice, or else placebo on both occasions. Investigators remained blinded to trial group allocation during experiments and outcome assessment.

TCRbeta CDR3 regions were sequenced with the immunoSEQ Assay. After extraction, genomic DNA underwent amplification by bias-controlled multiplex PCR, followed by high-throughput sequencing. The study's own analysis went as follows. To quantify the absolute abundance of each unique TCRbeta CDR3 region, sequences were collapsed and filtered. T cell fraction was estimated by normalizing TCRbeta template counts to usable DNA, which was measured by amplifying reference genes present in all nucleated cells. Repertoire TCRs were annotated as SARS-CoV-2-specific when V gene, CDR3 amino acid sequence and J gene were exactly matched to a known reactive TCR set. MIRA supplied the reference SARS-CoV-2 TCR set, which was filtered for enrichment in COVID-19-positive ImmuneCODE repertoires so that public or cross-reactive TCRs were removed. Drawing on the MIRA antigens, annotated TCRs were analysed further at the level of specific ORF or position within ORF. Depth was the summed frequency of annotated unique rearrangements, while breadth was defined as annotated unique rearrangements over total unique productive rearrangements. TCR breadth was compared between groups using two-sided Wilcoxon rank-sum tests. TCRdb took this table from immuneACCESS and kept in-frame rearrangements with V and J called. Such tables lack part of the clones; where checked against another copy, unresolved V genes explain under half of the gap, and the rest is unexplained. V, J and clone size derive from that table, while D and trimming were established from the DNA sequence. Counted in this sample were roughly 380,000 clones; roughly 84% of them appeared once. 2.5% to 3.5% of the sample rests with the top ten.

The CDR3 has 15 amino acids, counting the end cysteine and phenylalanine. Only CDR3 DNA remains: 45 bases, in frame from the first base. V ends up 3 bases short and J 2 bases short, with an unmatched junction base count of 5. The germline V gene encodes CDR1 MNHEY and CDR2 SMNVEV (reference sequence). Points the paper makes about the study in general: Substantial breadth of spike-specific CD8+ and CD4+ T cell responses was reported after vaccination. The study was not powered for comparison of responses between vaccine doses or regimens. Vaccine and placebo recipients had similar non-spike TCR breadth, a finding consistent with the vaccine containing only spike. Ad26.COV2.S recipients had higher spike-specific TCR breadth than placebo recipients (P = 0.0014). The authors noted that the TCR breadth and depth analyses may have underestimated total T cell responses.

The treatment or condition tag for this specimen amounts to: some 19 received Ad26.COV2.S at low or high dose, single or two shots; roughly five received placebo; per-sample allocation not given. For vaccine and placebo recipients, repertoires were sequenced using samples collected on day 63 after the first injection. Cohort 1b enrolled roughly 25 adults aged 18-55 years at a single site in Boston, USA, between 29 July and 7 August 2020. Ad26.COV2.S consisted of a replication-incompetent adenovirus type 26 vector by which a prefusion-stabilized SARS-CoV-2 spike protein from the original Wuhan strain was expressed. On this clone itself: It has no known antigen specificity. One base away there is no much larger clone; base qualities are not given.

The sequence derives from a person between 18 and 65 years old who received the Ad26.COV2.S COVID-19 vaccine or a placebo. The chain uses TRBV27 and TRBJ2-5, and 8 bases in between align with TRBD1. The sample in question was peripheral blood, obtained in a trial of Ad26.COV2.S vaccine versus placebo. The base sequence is TGTGCCAGCAGTTTCTCCGGGACAGGACAAGAGACCCAGTACTTC. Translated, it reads CASSFSGTGQETQYF.